Listed below are T cell receptor beta chains from one sample, sequenced in a study of patients and donors after allogeneic stem cell transplantation. Using its own MiXCR run on the RT-PCR reads, TCRdb lists one record per CDR3 protein. The profile shows approximately 410,000 distinct CDR3 sequences, roughly 17% of them singletons. Sequencing was performed on blood, either unsorted or a sorted T cell fraction (not recorded which). The receptors originated from a human donor who was either an allogeneic HSCT recipient or a stem cell or donor lymphocyte infusion donor (not recorded which). It is not recorded whose cells these are; they may come from a transplant donor. The CDR3 runs from the conserved cysteine through the conserved F or W. The D gene is left open where the match is weak. Expanded clones are given a class, and other clones once, few, many or no size at all.

.,.,TRBV3-1,TRBJ2-3,CASSQRTRGTDTQYF,TGTGCCAGCAGCCAAAGGACTCGTGGCACAGATACGCAGTATTTT
.,.,TRBV6-1,TRBJ1-1,CASSREQGTTEAFF,TGTGCCAGCAGCCGCGAACAGGGAACCACTGAAGCTTTCTTT
.,TRBD1,TRBV5-6,TRBJ2-1,CASSLAFGAGGSYNEQFF,TGTGCCAGCAGCTTGGCCTTTGGGGCAGGGGGCTCCTACAATGAGCAGTTCTTC
.,TRBD2,TRBV6-1,TRBJ2-1,CASTRERYNEQFF,TGTGCCAGCACGCGGGAGAGATACAATGAGCAGTTCTTC
few,TRBD2,TRBV18,TRBJ2-3,CASSPLSIAGSGADTQYF,TGTGCCAGCTCACCCCTCAGTATAGCGGGGAGCGGCGCAGATACGCAGTATTTT
few,.,TRBV20-1,TRBJ2-7,CSAPGPRSYEQYF,TGCAGTGCTCCGGGACCTAGATCCTACGAGCAGTACTTC
.,.,TRBV5-1,TRBJ1-1,CASSWGGGKGNTEAFF,TGCGCCAGCAGCTGGGGAGGGGGGAAGGGGAACACTGAAGCTTTCTTT
.,TRBD1,TRBV12-3/TRBV12-4,TRBJ1-1,CASSFSGQGAFF,TGTGCCAGCAGTTTCTCGGGACAGGGAGCTTTCTTT
many,.,TRBV4-1,TRBJ2-7,CASSQGVETQYF,TGCGCCAGCAGCCAAGGAGTCGAAACGCAGTACTTC
few,.,TRBV5-6,TRBJ2-7,CASSGTSKRLDEQYF,TGTGCCAGCAGCGGAACTAGCAAGAGGTTGGACGAGCAGTACTTC
.,.,TRBV2,TRBJ2-2,CASTFESGARTGELFF,TGTGCCAGCACTTTTGAGTCAGGGGCGAGGACCGGGGAGCTGTTTTTT
.,.,TRBV7-9,TRBJ2-7,CASRMEGIYEQYF,TGTGCCAGCAGAATGGAGGGGATCTACGAGCAGTACTTC
few,.,TRBV19,TRBJ1-1,CASSIGLGRSTEAFF,TGTGCCAGTAGTATCGGCCTGGGGCGCTCCACTGAAGCTTTCTTT
.,.,TRBV24-1,TRBJ2-1,CATSENRVGNEQFF,TGTGCCACCAGTGAAAACAGGGTCGGCAATGAGCAGTTCTTC
many,.,TRBV12-3/TRBV12-4,TRBJ2-3,CASSFSYSTDTQYF,TGTGCCAGCAGTTTCTCGTATTCCACAGATACGCAGTATTTT
.,.,TRBV7-8,TRBJ1-1,CASSSSLGSEAFF,TGTGCCAGCAGCTCTAGCTTGGGGTCTGAAGCTTTCTTT
.,.,TRBV21-1,TRBJ1-2,CASSKGANRVGYTF,TGTGCCAGCAGCAAAGGAGCTAATCGAGTTGGCTACACCTTC
many,.,TRBV12-3/TRBV12-4,TRBJ2-1,CASSLTPRSYNEQFF,TGTGCCAGCAGTTTGACCCCCCGCTCCTACAATGAGCAGTTCTTC
.,.,TRBV10-3,TRBJ2-3,CAISESTRVGGTDTQYF,TGTGCCATCAGTGAGTCGACCAGGGTTGGAGGCACAGATACGCAGTATTTT
few,TRBD1,TRBV12-3/TRBV12-4,TRBJ1-3,CASIQRGTGDTIYF,TGTGCCAGCATTCAACGGGGCACAGGGGACACCATATATTTT
.,.,TRBV6-5,TRBJ1-1,CASRHRQRGAFF,TGTGCCAGCAGACACAGACAGCGCGGAGCTTTCTTT
few,TRBD2,TRBV4-1,TRBJ2-3,CASSQDTSGGAWTDTQYF,TGCGCCAGCAGCCAAGACACTAGCGGGGGGGCCTGGACAGATACGCAGTATTTT
many,TRBD1,TRBV12-3/TRBV12-4,TRBJ2-5,CASRTGTGKTQYF,TGTGCCAGCAGAACCGGGACAGGGAAGACCCAGTACTTC
few,TRBD1,TRBV2,TRBJ1-6,CASSPNFDRADNSPLHF,TGTGCCAGCAGCCCTAATTTCGACAGGGCTGATAATTCACCCCTCCACTTT
.,TRBD1,TRBV29-1,TRBJ2-1,CSAGTGDSYNEQFF,TGCAGCGCCGGGACAGGCGACAGCTACAATGAGCAGTTCTTC